Shown below are 17 T cell receptor beta chains from a single sample sequenced in a study of T cell repertoires in aging, cancer and after chemotherapy. TRB rearrangements spanning V, D and J were amplified using mixed TRB-A/B primers. TCRdb reprocessed the multiplex PCR reads with MiXCR, giving one entry per CDR3 protein. The table shows thousands of distinct CDR3 sequences, with about 40% occurring only once. Peripheral blood genomic DNA, not sorted cells or RNA, was the template. The specimen was blood. Every receptor here comes from a human donor with a blood cancer.

The chain is built from TRBV5-4 and TRBJ2-3; TRBD2 aligns across 8 bases. The V gene's germline CDR1 is SGHNT and CDR2 YYREEE (reference sequence). V trimming: 6 bases; J trimming: 5 bases; junction bases outside the gene matches: 5. CDR3 length equals 13 residues. The CDR3 region has the DNA TGTGCCAGCAACTCCCGGGGGGGAGATACGCAGTATTTT. Its protein is CASNSRGGDTQYF.

This clonotype has a handful of counts. The chain links TRBV6-5 to TRBJ1-2, with a possible D match to TRBD1 (6 bases). The V gene lost 6 bases and the J gene lost 1 base, with 15 bases spanning the gap. There are 15 residues in the CDR3. Per germline, CDR1 MNHEY and CDR2 SVGAGI. The CDR3 spells CASRDKGQVNYGYTF. Here the CDR3 DNA reads TGTGCCAGCAGGGACAAGGGACAAGTTAACTATGGCTACACCTTC.

This clonotype was detected only a few times. CDR3 loop: CAIRDEGNQPQHF. CDR3 DNA: TGTGCCATCAGGGACGAGGGCAATCAGCCCCAGCATTTT. The chain uses TRBV10-3 and TRBJ1-5; D is undetermined. With 6 bases removed from V and 2 bases from J, the gap between germline ends came to 8 bases. The V gene's germline CDR1 is ENHRY and CDR2 SYGVKD. The CDR3 totals 13 residues.

The chain uses TRBV29-1 and TRBJ2-7; the match to TRBD1 covers 7 bases. This CDR3 is 13 amino acids long. V lost 6 bases to trimming and J lost 6 bases; unmatched junction nucleotides: 11. Germline-derived CDR1 and CDR2 are SQVTM and ANQGSEA. In DNA, the CDR3 is TGCAGCGTCGCCCGAGACAGGGCATCCGAGCAGTACTTC. It codes for CSVARDRASEQYF.

The V gene is TRBV30, the J gene TRBJ1-5; D is perhaps TRBD1 (6 bases). Germline CDR1 reads GTSNPN; CDR2 reads SVGIG (reference sequence). Trimming pared 3 bases from V and 6 bases from J, leaving 15 bases between. The CDR3 has 14 residues. The CDR3 region has the DNA TGTGCCTGGAGCCGAGCGGGGGCGAGTCAGCCCCAGCATTTT. It translates to CAWSRAGASQPQHF.

The chain couples TRBV28 to TRBJ2-6; D is possibly TRBD1 (5 bases). The CDR3 sequence is 15 residues long. V lost 5 bases and J 0 bases, leaving 8 bases between the germline ends. CDR1 is MDHEN, CDR2 SYDVKM, per germline. CDR3 residues: CASSPDSSGANVLTF. CDR3 nucleotides: TGTGCCAGCAGTCCCGACAGCTCTGGGGCCAACGTCCTGACTTTC.

The chain employs TRBV10-3 and TRBJ2-7, with 9 bases matching TRBD1. Germline CDR1 and CDR2: ENHRY and SYGVKD. The CDR3 runs 14 residues. The J segment lost 3 bases and the V segment lost 0 bases, leaving 0 bases of the junction unmatched. CDR3: CAISESTGGYEQYF. DNA for the CDR3: TGTGCCATCAGTGAGTCGACAGGGGGCTACGAGCAGTACTTC.

The chain employs TRBV7-2 and TRBJ2-5; D possibly matches TRBD1 or TRBD2 (5 bases each). The germline V gene encodes CDR1 SGHTA and CDR2 FQGNSA. The V end was cut by 5 bases, the J end by 4 bases, with 26 bases between. This CDR3 region has 18 residues. The CDR3 is CASSRRTVIAGGGETQYF. The DNA for the CDR3 is TGTGCCAGCAGCCGACGGACTGTGATAGCTGGGGGTGGAGAGACCCAGTACTTC.

This clonotype was seen a handful of times. This chain links TRBV30 with TRBJ2-3; 10 bases agree with TRBD2. Germline-derived CDR1 and CDR2 are GTSNPN and SVGIG (reference sequence). V lost 5 bases and J lost 2; bases outside the gene matches: 10. This CDR3 has 16 amino acids. CDR3 sequence (DNA): TGTGCCTGGGCCTTGGGGACTAGCGCTTTCACAGATACGCAGTATTTT. Its protein is CAWALGTSAFTDTQYF.

This chain joins TRBV6-5 and TRBJ2-7; 8 bases line up with TRBD2. With V trimmed by 6 bases and J by 3 bases, 7 bases remained unmatched. The CDR3 sequence is 14 residues long. Germline V gene sequence: CDR1 MNHEY, CDR2 SVGAGI. The CDR3 is CASRRAGVGYEQYF. The CDR3 DNA is TGTGCCAGCAGAAGAGCGGGAGTGGGCTACGAGCAGTACTTC.

The chain is built from TRBV7-6 and TRBJ1-1; D gene ambiguous. The V gene lost 5 bases and the J gene lost 5 bases, with 9 bases spanning the gap. The CDR3 contains 12 residues. Germline V gene sequence: CDR1 SGHVS, CDR2 FNYEAQ. The CDR3 sequence is CASSQRETEAFF. The CDR3 coding sequence is TGTGCCAGCAGCCAGAGGGAGACTGAAGCTTTCTTT.

The V call is TRBV19, the J call TRBJ2-5; tentatively, D is TRBD2 (6 bases). Germline values: CDR1 LNHDA, CDR2 SQIVND (reference sequence). The V and J ends lost 6 bases and 1 base respectively, with 15 bases between them. This CDR3 has 15 residues. The CDR3 DNA sequence: TGTGCCAGTAGGTCGGGGGATAGAGCCCAAGAGACCCAGTACTTC. Translation: CASRSGDRAQETQYF.

This clonotype was picked up a small number of times. The chain has TRBV18 and TRBJ2-2; D not resolved. V was cut by 5 bases and J by 2 bases, with 12 bases left in between. Germline values: CDR1 KGHSH, CDR2 LQKENI. The CDR3 is made up of 15 amino acids. CDR3 sequence reads: CASSSRLDNTGELFF. The CDR3 coding sequence is TGTGCCAGCTCATCTCGACTGGATAACACCGGGGAGCTGTTTTTT.

The chain has TRBV6-6 and TRBJ1-4; the D is unclear. This CDR3 is 13 amino acids long. CDR1 is MNHNY, CDR2 SVGAGI, per germline (reference sequence). Deletions cut 0 bases from V and 7 bases from J, with 6 bases between. CDR3 sequence: CASSYSTVEKLFF. CDR3 sequence (DNA): TGTGCCAGCAGTTACTCGACTGTTGAAAAACTGTTTTTT.

This clonotype was counted a few times. The chain joins TRBV5-4 to TRBJ2-5; TRBD2 matches at 8 bases. Trimming cost V 5 bases and J 4 bases; bases outside gene matches: 10. There are 15 residues in the CDR3. The germline CDR1 and CDR2 sequences are SGHNT and YYREEE (reference sequence). CDR3 loop: CASSPGGVEGETQYF. As DNA, the CDR3 is TGTGCCAGCAGTCCCGGGGGGGTGGAAGGAGAGACCCAGTACTTC.

About this clonotype: Possible read error: a much larger clone is one base away. V is TRBV19 and J is TRBJ2-1, with 8 bases lining up with TRBD2. There are 15 residues in the CDR3. Germline V gives CDR1 LNHDA, CDR2 SQIVND (reference sequence). The CDR3: CARSIPREGNYEQFF. CDR3 in DNA: TGTGCCAGAAGTATCCCTCGGGAGGGAAACTATGAGCAGTTCTTC.

This clonotype has a handful of counts. The chain carries TRBV13 and TRBJ1-1; the D gene is possibly TRBD1 (5 bases). The CDR3 spans 12 residues. Trimming took off 5 bases at V and 7 bases at J, with 11 bases between the two ends. CDR1 is PRHDT and CDR2 is FYEKMQ in the germline V gene (reference sequence). As DNA, the CDR3 is TGTGCCAGCAGCCCCCGGGACGGTGAAGCTTTCTTT. Amino acids: CASSPRDGEAFF.